One and the same sample provided the 21 T cell receptor beta chains below, sequenced in a study of PD-L1 blockade in urothelial cancer. The data were produced by immunoSEQ multiplex PCR, yet TCRdb's version contains in-frame clones alone and is incomplete. The sample lists roughly 100,000 clones; approximately 87% were seen once. Time point reported: peripheral blood 6 weeks after treatment start. Sequenced material: PBMCs, taken around atezolizumab (anti-PD-L1) treatment. The source is a man aged 65 to 85 with urothelial cancer.

The chain links TRBV7-6 to TRBJ2-7; weak D call: TRBD1 (6 bases). CDR3 length: 15 amino acids. The germline CDR1 and CDR2 sequences are SGHVS and FNYEAQ. With 5 bases removed from V and 0 bases from J, the gap between germline ends came to 14 bases. In DNA form, the CDR3 reads TGTGCCAGCAGCCGTGACAGGACCAGCTCCTACGAGCAGTACTTC. Protein: CASSRDRTSSYEQYF.

This clone was seen only once. The chain joins TRBV1 to TRBJ1-5; the listed D gene, TRBD1, was not tested against the DNA. TRBV1 constitutes a pseudogene. The CDR3 runs to 13 residues. CDR3 in DNA: TGCACCAGCAGCCAAGAGGGCCCCCAGCCCCAGCATTTT. Translation gives CTSSQEGPQPQHF.

The chain carries TRBV7-2 and TRBJ2-1, with TRBD2 identical over 7 bases. The V and J ends lost 5 bases and 13 bases, in that order; junction bases with no gene match: 8. CDR1 is SGHTA, CDR2 FQGNSA, per germline. The CDR3 covers 12 residues. The CDR3 sequence is CASSGGGLYQFF. CDR3 sequence (DNA): TGTGCCAGCAGCGGCGGGGGACTTTATCAGTTCTTC.

The rearrangement joins TRBV15 to TRBJ2-2; 9 nucleotides line up with TRBD1. V lost 1 base and J lost 4; bases outside the gene matches: 7. CDR1 is LNHNV and CDR2 is YYDKDF in the germline V gene (reference sequence). The CDR3 spans 17 residues. DNA for the CDR3: TGTGCCACCAGCAGAGGACACACGGGACAGGGCACCGGGGAGCTGTTTTTT. It specifies CATSRGHTGQGTGELFF.

The genes are TRBV10-1 and TRBJ2-1; no definite D call. The CDR3 totals 17 residues. Deletions cut 9 bases from V and 3 bases from J, with 24 bases between. Germline CDR1 and CDR2: WNHNN and SYGVQD (reference sequence). CDR3 residues: CARLYKALSYYYNEQFF. Here the CDR3 DNA reads TGCGCCAGACTCTATAAGGCACTATCCTATTACTACAATGAGCAGTTCTTC.

The chain joins TRBV5-1 to TRBJ2-1; 15 nucleotides agree with TRBD2. V lost 4 bases, J lost 2 bases, and 10 bases stayed unmatched. The CDR3 sequence is 19 residues long. Germline assignment: CDR1 SGHRS and CDR2 YFSETQ. The CDR3 DNA sequence: TGCGCCAGCAGCCCCACCGGGACTAGCGGGGGGAGAACCTACAATGAGCAGTTCTTC. Translation gives CASSPTGTSGGRTYNEQFF.

The chain employs TRBV6-1 and TRBJ2-1; no clear D gene. Trimming removed 7 bases at V and 8 bases at J, with 18 bases between. The CDR3 totals 14 residues. Germline CDR1 MNHNS, CDR2 SASEGT. The CDR3 DNA is TGTGCCAGCACTGGCGGCCAGAAGGTTGATGAGCAGTTCTTC. Protein: CASTGGQKVDEQFF.

The J gene is TRBJ2-2, the V gene TRBV4-2; D is undetermined. This CDR3 is 12 amino acids long. The germline V and J ends were trimmed by 0 bases and 8 bases, with 4 bases remaining between them. CDR1 and CDR2 from the germline V gene are LGHNA and YNFKEQ. The CDR3 DNA sequence: TGTGCCAGCAGCCAAGACCAGGGGGAGCTGTTTTTT. Its translation is CASSQDQGELFF.

CDR3 region: CASSQAGGDYEQYF. CDR3 bases: TGTGCCAGCAGCCAAGCAGGGGGAGACTACGAGCAGTACTTC. The chain joins TRBV4-2 to TRBJ2-7; 7 positions agree with TRBD1. This CDR3 is 14 amino acids long. V shed 1 base and J 3 bases; nucleotides not matched to a gene: 3. Per germline, CDR1 LGHNA and CDR2 YNFKEQ.

The rearrangement links TRBV29-1 to TRBJ1-5; no clear D. V dropped 6 bases and J dropped 2 bases, with 11 bases sitting between them. This CDR3 spans 13 amino acids. Germline CDR1 SQVTM, CDR2 ANQGSEA. In DNA form, the CDR3 reads TGCAGCGTGACCTTTGAGGGCAATCAGCCCCAGCATTTT. Encoded protein: CSVTFEGNQPQHF.

CDR3 sequence: CATRGGRGYEQYF. The CDR3, as DNA: TGTGCCACGAGGGGGGGGAGGGGGTACGAGCAGTACTTC. The chain recombines TRBV2 with TRBJ2-7; a possible D gene is TRBD2 (7 bases). The CDR3 totals 13 residues. Germline V gene sequence: CDR1 SNHLY, CDR2 FYNNEI. V dropped 10 bases and J dropped 4 bases, with 17 bases sitting between them.

Only one count was recorded for this clone. The rearrangement uses TRBV7-9 and TRBJ1-1, with unresolved D. The V gene lost 10 bases and the J gene lost 0 bases, with 18 bases spanning the gap. This CDR3 spans 15 amino acids. Germline V CDR1 and CDR2: SEHNR, FQNEAQ (reference sequence). DNA of the CDR3: TGTGCCACTACGACCGCAGGTCTGGTGAACACTGAAGCTTTCTTT. It specifies CATTTAGLVNTEAFF.

The CDR3 here is CASSLAHSGSYEQYF. The CDR3 nucleotides read TGCGCCAGCAGCTTGGCCCATAGCGGGAGCTACGAGCAGTACTTC. This chain joins TRBV5-1 and TRBJ2-7; 9 positions match TRBD2. CDR3 size: 15 residues. Germline CDR1 reads SGHRS; CDR2 reads YFSETQ. With V trimmed by 0 bases and J by 3 bases, 4 bases remained unmatched.

The J gene is TRBJ2-7, the V gene TRBV2; TRBD1 is a possible D gene (6 bases). Germline CDR1 SNHLY, CDR2 FYNNEI. V shed 3 bases and J shed 1 base, with 13 bases lying between them. CDR3 length: 15 amino acids. DNA for the CDR3: TGTGCCAGCAGTGATATCAGGGGTTATTCCTACGAGCAGTACTTC. Translating gives CASSDIRGYSYEQYF.

As regards this clone: The DNA is left out, because the CDR3 cannot be placed on it with certainty; the CDR3 is given as TCRdb lists it. This chain joins TRBV11-2 and TRBJ1-2. Germline assignment: CDR1 SGHAT and CDR2 FQNNGV. The CDR3 length is 14 residues, termini included. CDR3 loop: CASSLAVPGDGYTF.

This clone was counted once. This chain joins TRBV6-6 and TRBJ2-7; 7 bases line up with TRBD2. Germline values: CDR1 MNHNY, CDR2 SVGAGI (reference sequence). The CDR3 contains 12 residues. V lost 2 bases to trimming and J lost 6 bases; unmatched junction nucleotides: 1. The chain's CDR3 is CASSYGGGEQYF. The CDR3 DNA sequence: TGTGCCAGCAGTTACGGGGGGGGCGAGCAGTACTTC.

The genes are TRBV7-9 and TRBJ2-3; the match to TRBD1 covers 7 bases. This CDR3 spans 16 amino acids. CDR1 SEHNR and CDR2 FQNEAQ come from the germline V gene (reference sequence). V was pared by 5 bases and J by 5 bases, with 13 bases of the junction left unmatched. The CDR3 nucleotides are TGTGCCAGCAGCCCCCGTGGTAGCTCAGGGGGAGATACGCAGTATTTT. Residues: CASSPRGSSGGDTQYF.

The chain couples TRBV7-2 to TRBJ2-4; 8 bases align to TRBD2. The J segment lost 16 bases and the V segment lost 0 bases, leaving 11 bases of the junction unmatched. Germline V CDR1 and CDR2: SGHTA, FQGNSA. The CDR3 runs 14 residues. Here the CDR3 DNA reads TGTGCCAGCAGCTTAGCTACGATAGCGGGGCAAGGATACTTC. Translated, it gives CASSLATIAGQGYF.

J is TRBJ1-1 and V is TRBV7-9; 10 bases match TRBD1. This CDR3 has 16 amino acids. V dropped 3 bases and J dropped 1; count of bases not matched to a gene: 5. Germline V gene data show CDR1 as SEHNR and CDR2 as FQNEAQ (reference sequence). Written as DNA, the CDR3 is TGTGCCAGCAGCTTCGGGGGGGACAGGGGGAACACTGAAGCTTTCTTT. It translates to CASSFGGDRGNTEAFF.

This chain links TRBV9 with TRBJ2-3; D may be TRBD2 (6 bases). Trimming removed 0 bases at V and 5 bases at J, with 16 bases between. This CDR3 is 16 amino acids long. Germline V gene data show CDR1 as SGDLS and CDR2 as YYNGEE. For the CDR3, the DNA is TGTGCCAGCAGCGTAGGTTCCAGCGGGCTTGGAGATACGCAGTATTTT. It yields the protein CASSVGSSGLGDTQYF.

The CDR3 sequence: CASSQEGPGIGSPLHF. The CDR3 DNA sequence: TGCGCCAGCAGCCAAGAGGGCCCCGGCATCGGTTCACCCCTCCACTTT. The chain links TRBV4-1 to TRBJ1-6; D not resolved. Trimming removed 0 bases from V and 9 bases from J, with 15 bases in between. Germline CDR1 reads MGHRA; CDR2 reads YSYEKL. The CDR3 extends over 16 amino acids.